This T cell receptor (beta chain) derives from a study of post-analysis software for immune sequencing data. Background on the study: Relapsing-remitting, secondary progressive and progressive-relapsing forms of multiple sclerosis all featured among disease courses. Study-wide findings and caveats: Clustering by F measure revealed strong co-clustering among samples prepared together in one batch. The study found significantly lower normalized Chao1 diversity in multiple sclerosis patients than in controls. Controls showed lower frequencies than patients for roughly five TRBV segments, and TRBV5-6, TRBV5-1 and TRBV20-1 were among these.

cDNA libraries for TCR beta contained unique molecular identifiers. The T cell input of about 0.85 to 10 million gave hundreds of thousands of cDNA molecules. TCRdb reprocessed the PCR reads via MiXCR and lists one record per CDR3 protein. Seen here are fewer than 600,000 distinct CDR3 sequences, approximately 45% observed once, and the top ten hold 9.5% to 13%. A note on this clonotype: Its antigen is as yet unknown.

V was cut by 5 bases and J by 4 bases, with 14 bases left in between. Germline V CDR1 and CDR2: SGHTA, FQGNSA. There are 15 residues in the CDR3. Sequencing was done on a sample of blood. The receptor comes from a girl aged 10 to 17 with multiple sclerosis. V gene TRBV7-2 combines with J gene TRBJ1-4, with D possibly matching TRBD1 (5 bases). The CDR3 protein is CASSAGGAVNEKLFF. As DNA, the CDR3 is TGTGCCAGCAGCGCGGGTGGGGCGGTTAATGAAAAACTGTTTTTT.